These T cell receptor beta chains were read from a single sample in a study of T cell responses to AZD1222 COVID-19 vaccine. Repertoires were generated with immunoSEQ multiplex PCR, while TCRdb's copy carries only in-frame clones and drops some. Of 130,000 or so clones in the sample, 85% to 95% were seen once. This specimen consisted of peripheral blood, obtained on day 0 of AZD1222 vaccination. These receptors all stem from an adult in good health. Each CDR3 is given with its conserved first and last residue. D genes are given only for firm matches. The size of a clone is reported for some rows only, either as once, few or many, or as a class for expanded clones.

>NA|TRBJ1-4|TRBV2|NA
TGTGCCAGCAATCAGGGACGCACTAATGAAAAACTGTTTTTT
CASNQGRTNEKLFF
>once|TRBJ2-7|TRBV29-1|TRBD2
TGCAGCGTTTTGACTAGCGGGAGTTACGAGCAGTACTTC
CSVLTSGSYEQYF
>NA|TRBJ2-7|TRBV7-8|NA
TGTGCCAGCACGCAGGGTGGAGTTTATCCGAACCGGTACTACGAGCAGTACTTC
CASTQGGVYPNRYYEQYF
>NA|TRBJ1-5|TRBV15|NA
TGTGCCACCAGCAGAGGCGCAGGATTCAATCAGCCCCAGCATTTT
CATSRGAGFNQPQHF
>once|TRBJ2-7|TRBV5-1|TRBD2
TGCGCCAGCAGCCGACTAGCGGGATCTGGAGAGCAGTACTTC
CASSRLAGSGEQYF
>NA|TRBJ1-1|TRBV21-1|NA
TGTGCCAGCACGGTTTGGGCTGAAGCTTTCTTT
CASTVWAEAFF
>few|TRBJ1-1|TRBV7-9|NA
TGTGCCAGCAGCCCTTCAGGGGTTATGAACACTGAAGCTTTCTTT
CASSPSGVMNTEAFF
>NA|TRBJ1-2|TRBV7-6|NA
TGTGCCAGCACCCGAAACACGGACTTATCGGGTGGCTACACCTTC
CASTRNTDLSGGYTF
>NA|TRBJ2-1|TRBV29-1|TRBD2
TGCAGCGTTGAACCTACTAGGACTAGCGCTAGCTCCTACAATGAGCAGTTCTTC
CSVEPTRTSASSYNEQFF
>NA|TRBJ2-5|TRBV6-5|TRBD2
TGTGCCAGCAGTTACGCTAGCGGGGTGGGGCAAGAGACCCAGTACTTC
CASSYASGVGQETQYF
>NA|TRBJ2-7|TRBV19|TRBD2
TGTGCCAGTACCCTATGGTGGGAGGGTCCCTTCTTTTACGAGCAGTACTTC
CASTLWWEGPFFYEQYF
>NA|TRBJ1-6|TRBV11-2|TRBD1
TGTGCCAGCAGCTTAGTAGCGACAGGGGAATCACCCCTCCACTTT
CASSLVATGESPLHF
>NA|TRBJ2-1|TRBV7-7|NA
TGTGCCAGCAGCGCATCCGGGACTCACAATGAGCAGTTCTTC
CASSASGTHNEQFF
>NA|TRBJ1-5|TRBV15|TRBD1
TGTGCCACCAGCACTACGGGACAGCCTAATCAGCCCCAGCATTTT
CATSTTGQPNQPQHF
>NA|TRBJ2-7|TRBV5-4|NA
TGTGCCAGCAGCCCCAGCCTTGGGACAACCTACGAGCAGTACTTC
CASSPSLGTTYEQYF